This TCR beta chain appears in the sequencing data of a study of T-cell reconstitution after alpha-beta-depleted transplantation in children. V shed 3 bases and J 2 bases; nucleotides not matched to a gene: 4. The CDR3 is made up of 15 amino acids. The TCRbeta library was prepared with unique molecular identifiers. Via MiXCR, TCRdb re-called the PCR reads, giving one row per CDR3 protein. The sample holds 200,000 to 250,000 distinct CDR3 sequences, roughly a tenth seen once. V usage is TRBV12-3 or TRBV12-4 and J usage is TRBJ2-3, with 8 positions matching TRBD1. This TCR was recovered from a human donor who donated a stem cell graft to a child with acute lymphoblastic leukemia. Specimen: PBMCs from the stem cell graft donor, collected from the stem cell graft. CDR3 nucleotide sequence: TGTGCCAGCAGTTTGACAGGGGACCCCACAGATACGCAGTATTTT. Translating gives CASSLTGDPTDTQYF.